This T cell receptor (beta chain) stems from a study of post-analysis software for immune sequencing data. Study in general: Relapsing-remitting, secondary progressive and progressive-relapsing forms of multiple sclerosis all featured among disease courses. Regarding the study as a whole: In patients, TRBV5-6, TRBV5-1 and TRBV20-1 belonged to five or six TRBV segments found more frequently than in controls. Samples from one preparation batch, clustered by F measure, grouped strongly together.

Included in the TCR beta cDNA libraries were unique molecular identifiers. TCRdb independently ran MiXCR on the PCR reads; one entry per CDR3 protein. The sample consists of 250,000 to 300,000 distinct CDR3 sequences, 35% to 40% of them appearing once. This CDR3 is built from 16 residues. Between the trimmed V and J ends, which lost 0 bases and 8 bases, there was a span of 22 bases. In germline, CDR1 is GTSNPN, CDR2 SVGIG (reference sequence). This clonotype was picked up many times. No antigen is known for it. This TCR was sampled from a girl under 18 with multiple sclerosis. This sequence joins TRBV30 and TRBJ1-1; D may be TRBD1 (6 bases). Sequencing was performed on blood. This chain's CDR3 is CAWSVPGAIEAWEAFF. The CDR3 DNA sequence: TGTGCCTGGAGTGTACCAGGGGCCATAGAGGCGTGGGAAGCTTTCTTT. The full variable domain, in which reference TRBV30 and TRBJ1-1 provide the parts outside the CDR3, is SQTIHQWPATLVQPVGSPLSLECTVEGTSNPNLYWYRQAAGRGLQLLFYSVGIGQISSEVPQNLSASRPQDRQFILSSKKLLLSDSGFYLCAWSVPGAIEAWEAFFGQGTRLTVV.